This is a list of T cell receptor beta chains from one sample in a study of beta chain features in type 1 diabetes. The assay was immunoSEQ multiplex PCR, and TCRdb's table has in-frame clones only and misses some. Of around 280,000 clones listed, about 8.5% were seen once; the top ten hold more than 1%. Sequencing was carried out using central memory CD4+ T cells from blood. These receptors came from a woman younger than 35 in good health. The CDR3 runs from the conserved cysteine through the conserved F or W. The order of the fields is V gene, clone size, J gene, D gene, CDR3 protein, CDR3 DNA. A D gene is named only where the DNA matches it firmly. Size tells how often a clone was seen (once, few, many) or the class of an expanded clone, and some rows leave it out.

TRBV18,NA,TRBJ1-2,NA,CASSGSYGYTF,TGTGCCAGCTCCGGGTCTTATGGCTACACCTTC
TRBV7-6,NA,TRBJ2-7,NA,CASSRFGQYADEQYF,TGTGCCAGCAGCCGATTCGGACAGTACGCCGACGAGCAGTACTTC
TRBV11-3,NA,TRBJ2-7,NA,CASSFAGQPYEQYF,TGTGCCAGCAGCTTTGCGGGACAGCCGTACGAGCAGTACTTC
TRBV28,few,TRBJ2-1,NA,CASSFSNSYNEQFF,TGTGCCAGCAGTTTTAGTAATTCCTACAATGAGCAGTTCTTC
TRBV7-3,NA,TRBJ2-4,TRBD1,CASSLEGQLAKNIQYF,TGTGCCAGCAGCTTAGAGGGACAGTTAGCCAAAAACATTCAGTACTTC
TRBV18,few,TRBJ2-3,NA,CASSPVYQGTDTQYF,TGTGCCAGCTCACCTGTATATCAAGGCACAGATACGCAGTATTTT
TRBV5-4,few,TRBJ2-3,NA,CASSQGRGTDTQYF,TGTGCCAGCAGCCAAGGGCGGGGCACAGATACGCAGTATTTT
TRBV7-2,NA,TRBJ1-5,NA,CASSQMGVLGNQPQHF,TGTGCCAGCAGCCAGATGGGGGTTCTTGGCAATCAGCCCCAGCATTTT
TRBV7-9,few,TRBJ2-3,NA,CASHIVGGRTDTQYF,TGTGCCAGCCATATTGTGGGGGGCCGAACAGATACGCAGTATTTT
TRBV28,NA,TRBJ2-2,NA,CASSFRNTGELFF,TGTGCCAGCAGTTTCCGAAACACCGGGGAGCTGTTTTTT
TRBV7-2,NA,TRBJ2-3,NA,CASSFQGSPGKNTQYF,TGTGCCAGCAGCTTCCAAGGGTCGCCGGGTAAGAATACGCAGTATTTT
TRBV18,few,TRBJ1-1,NA,CASSPTGEAFF,TGTGCCAGCTCACCAACAGGAGAAGCTTTCTTT
TRBV5-1,many,TRBJ2-6,NA,CASDHGAGANVLTF,TGCGCCTCCGACCACGGTGCTGGGGCCAACGTCCTGACTTTC
TRBV18,NA,TRBJ2-7,NA,CASSLGASYEQYF,TGTGCCAGCTCACTCGGAGCTTCCTACGAGCAGTACTTC
TRBV6-5,many,TRBJ2-1,TRBD1,CASKTGTGGYNEQFF,TGTGCCAGCAAAACAGGGACAGGGGGGTACAATGAGCAGTTCTTC
TRBV21-1,few,TRBJ2-2,NA,CASSKHVGQAANTGELFF,TGTGCCAGCAGCAAACACGTAGGACAGGCCGCGAACACCGGGGAGCTGTTTTTT
TRBV7-2,many,TRBJ1-2,TRBD1,CASSPWTGGGYTF,TGTGCCAGCAGCCCCTGGACAGGGGGTGGCTACACCTTC
TRBV10-3,NA,TRBJ2-7,TRBD2,CASSTGEGAMIPYEQYF,TGTGCCAGCAGTACGGGGGAGGGCGCCATGATTCCCTACGAGCAGTACTTC
TRBV6-4,few,TRBJ2-3,TRBD1,CASSDVGTGTDTQYF,TGTGCCAGCAGTGACGTCGGGACAGGGACCGATACGCAGTATTTT
TRBV7-2,few,TRBJ2-5,NA,CASSLVPLPLQETQYF,TGTGCCAGCAGCTTAGTTCCACTCCCGTTACAAGAGACCCAGTACTTC
TRBV5-6,few,TRBJ2-5,TRBD1,CASSLTGAETQYF,TGTGCCAGCAGCTTGACAGGGGCGGAGACCCAGTACTTC
TRBV7-8,NA,TRBJ2-6,TRBD1,CASSFAGGAYGANVLTF,TGTGCCAGCAGCTTCGCAGGGGGCGCTTATGGGGCCAACGTCCTGACTTTC
TRBV11-2,few,TRBJ2-7,TRBD1,CASTVGQGAEQYF,TGTGCCAGCACCGTGGGACAGGGAGCCGAGCAGTACTTC
TRBV7-9,many,TRBJ2-1,TRBD2,CAETLTSGRSNEQFF,TGTGCCGAGACCCTGACTAGCGGGAGATCCAATGAGCAGTTCTTC
TRBV4-1,NA,TRBJ2-3,NA,CASSRTTRGTDTQYF,TGCGCCAGCAGCCGGACCACTCGCGGCACAGATACGCAGTATTTT
TRBV6-6,NA,TRBJ1-2,NA,CASSYSARYGYTF,TGTGCCAGCAGTTACTCTGCGCGCTATGGCTACACCTTC
TRBV10-3,NA,TRBJ2-4,NA,CAISGTVQGPGNIQYF,TGTGCCATCAGTGGGACAGTACAGGGACCCGGGAACATTCAGTACTTC
TRBV18,NA,TRBJ1-5,TRBD1,CASSPSTGGAGQPQHF,TGTGCCAGCTCACCCTCGACAGGGGGTGCGGGTCAGCCCCAGCATTTT
TRBV2,few,TRBJ2-5,NA,CASNQQGYETQYF,TGTGCCAGCAACCAACAGGGATATGAGACCCAGTACTTC
TRBV28,many,TRBJ2-4,NA,CASSSPQGLLKWYF,TGTGCCAGCAGTTCCCCACAGGGCCTCCTTAAATGGTACTTC
TRBV14,NA,TRBJ2-5,TRBD1,CASSGRTGGEKTQYF,TGTGCCAGCAGCGGCCGGACAGGGGGGGAAAAGACCCAGTACTTC
TRBV18,few,TRBJ2-3,NA,CASSPPVMDTQYF,TGTGCCAGCTCACCACCGGTCATGGATACGCAGTATTTT
TRBV18,NA,TRBJ1-2,TRBD1,CASSVGQGVYGYTF,TGTGCCAGCTCAGTCGGCCAGGGGGTTTATGGCTACACCTTC
TRBV2,many,TRBJ1-6,NA,CASSAPDRNSPLHF,TGTGCCAGCAGTGCCCCGGACAGAAATTCACCCCTCCACTTT
TRBV28,NA,TRBJ1-2,NA,CASSQLRGYTF,TGTGCCAGCAGTCAACTCAGGGGCTACACCTTC
TRBV6-5,NA,TRBJ1-2,NA,CASSPTRWDYGYTF,TGTGCCAGCAGTCCGACCCGGTGGGACTATGGCTACACCTTC
TRBV7-3,few,TRBJ1-1,NA,CASSLSRMAGINTEAFF,TGTGCCAGCAGCTTATCCAGAATGGCAGGAATCAACACTGAAGCTTTCTTT
TRBV19,few,TRBJ1-1,NA,CASISAPMNTEAFF,TGTGCCAGTATTTCCGCCCCTATGAACACTGAAGCTTTCTTT
TRBV9,few,TRBJ1-2,NA,CASSVESSAGGYTF,TGTGCCAGCAGCGTAGAGTCGTCCGCGGGAGGCTACACCTTC
TRBV4-1,NA,TRBJ2-5,NA,CASSRWGGPGETQYF,TGCGCCAGCAGCCGCTGGGGGGGGCCGGGCGAGACCCAGTACTTC
TRBV27,many,TRBJ1-5,NA,CASSLLGQPQHF,TGTGCCAGCAGTTTATTGGGTCAGCCCCAGCATTTT
TRBV10-3,few,TRBJ2-3,TRBD2,CAISEAGAMADTQYF,TGTGCCATCAGTGAAGCGGGGGCCATGGCAGATACGCAGTATTTT
TRBV7-3,NA,TRBJ2-3,NA,CASSLGPDTQYF,TGTGCCAGCAGCTTAGGCCCAGATACGCAGTATTTT
TRBV2,NA,TRBJ2-1,TRBD2,CASSDAGVTYNEQFF,TGTGCCAGCAGTGATGCGGGAGTGACCTACAATGAGCAGTTCTTC
TRBV20-1,few,TRBJ1-2,NA,CSATKHYGYTF,TGCAGTGCTACCAAGCACTATGGCTACACCTTC
TRBV29-1,NA,TRBJ1-1,NA,CSVLLRRGQRNTEAFF,TGCAGCGTTCTACTCAGGCGGGGGCAGAGGAACACTGAAGCTTTCTTT
TRBV4-2,NA,TRBJ2-2,TRBD2,CASSQDSGRTSGVNTGELFF,TGTGCCAGCAGCCAAGATTCTGGTAGGACTAGCGGGGTGAACACCGGGGAGCTGTTTTTT
TRBV19,few,TRBJ1-2,NA,CASSRRAALRGYTF,TGTGCCAGTAGTAGGAGGGCAGCCTTAAGAGGCTACACCTTC
TRBV11-2,many,TRBJ2-5,NA,CASSSGTSTQYF,TGTGCCAGCAGCTCTGGGACTTCCACCCAGTACTTC
TRBV5-4,few,TRBJ2-7,TRBD2,CASSLDFGLAGGQEQYF,TGTGCCAGCAGCTTGGACTTTGGACTAGCGGGAGGGCAAGAGCAGTACTTC
TRBV6-5,few,TRBJ2-2,NA,CASSYLKAGSGELFF,TGTGCCAGCAGTTACCTAAAAGCAGGGTCCGGGGAGCTGTTTTTT
TRBV5-6,few,TRBJ1-2,TRBD1,CASSFYSTGEAGYTF,TGTGCCAGCAGCTTCTATTCGACAGGGGAGGCTGGCTACACCTTC
TRBV19,NA,TRBJ1-3,NA,CASSIDIRVGGPNTIYF,TGTGCCAGTAGTATAGATATCAGGGTAGGAGGACCAAACACCATATATTTT
TRBV7-2,few,TRBJ2-3,NA,CASSYRALSTDTQYF,TGTGCCAGCAGCTACAGGGCCCTGAGCACAGATACGCAGTATTTT
TRBV4-3,NA,TRBJ1-1,NA,CASRSSPNTEAFF,TGCGCCAGCCGGTCCTCCCCGAACACTGAAGCTTTCTTT
TRBV6-1,NA,TRBJ2-1,NA,CASSPMRVLHNEQFF,TGTGCCAGCTCCCCGATGAGGGTTCTCCACAATGAGCAGTTCTTC
TRBV27,few,TRBJ2-2,NA,CASSLGRHTGELFF,TGTGCCAGCAGTTTAGGCAGGCACACCGGGGAGCTGTTTTTT
TRBV11-2,many,TRBJ2-1,TRBD2,CASSLEGGTPNNEQFF,TGTGCCAGCAGCTTAGAGGGGGGGACTCCGAACAATGAGCAGTTCTTC